What follows are 8 T cell receptor beta chains derived from one specimen sequenced in a study of T cells after posttransplantation cyclophosphamide. TCRdb's table, derived via immunoSEQ multiplex PCR, lists solely in-frame clones and lacks some. The sample presents over 20,000 clones, none singletons. Sequencing input: PBMCs. These receptors originate from a man aged 50-59 years in good health, CMV-negative, and a related stem cell transplant donor.

This clone has a count of ten or more. The rearrangement joins TRBV11-2 to TRBJ1-1, with D possibly TRBD1 on 5 matching bases. The V gene lost 7 bases and the J gene lost 0 bases, with 18 bases spanning the gap. The CDR3 covers 16 residues. The germline V gene has CDR1 SGHAT and CDR2 FQNNGV. Here the CDR3 reads CASTALGGSMNTEAFF. CDR3 coding DNA: TGTGCCAGCACCGCCCTGGGGGGAAGTATGAACACTGAAGCTTTCTTT.

This clone has ten or more counts. The rearrangement joins TRBV5-4 to TRBJ2-3; tentative D call: TRBD2 (5 bases). The ends were cut back, 4 bases at V and 2 bases at J, with 17 bases in the middle. This CDR3 comprises 16 residues. Germline V gene data show CDR1 as SGHNT and CDR2 as YYREEE (reference sequence). CDR3 loop: CASSPDWERVTDTQYF. In DNA form, the CDR3 reads TGTGCCAGCAGCCCGGACTGGGAACGTGTCACAGATACGCAGTATTTT.

The sample holds many counts of this clone. The gene calls are TRBV9 and TRBJ2-5; 11 nucleotides line up with TRBD2. Germline CDR1 and CDR2: SGDLS and YYNGEE. The CDR3 sequence is 15 residues long. V dropped 0 bases and J dropped 5; count of bases not matched to a gene: 3. The CDR3 is CASSVGASGGETQYF. The CDR3, as DNA: TGTGCCAGCAGCGTAGGTGCTAGCGGGGGGGAGACCCAGTACTTC.

The sample holds a few counts of this clone. CDR3 protein: CASSLAQGDSPLHF. DNA of the CDR3: TGCGCCAGCAGCTTGGCCCAGGGGGATTCACCCCTCCACTTT. This sequence joins TRBV5-1 and TRBJ1-6, with TRBD1 identical over 7 bases. Germline CDR1 reads SGHRS; CDR2 reads YFSETQ. J lost 8 bases, V lost 0 bases, and 2 bases had no gene match. The CDR3 totals 14 residues.

This clone was detected ten times or more. The gene calls are TRBV11-3 and TRBJ2-2; 14 positions agree with TRBD2. Looked up from germline, CDR1 is SGHNT and CDR2 is YENEEA. V shed 4 bases and J 5 bases; nucleotides not matched to a gene: 6. The CDR3 length is 17 residues. The CDR3 reads CASSYGLAGGGTGELFF. DNA of the CDR3: TGTGCCAGCAGCTACGGACTAGCGGGAGGCGGGACCGGGGAGCTGTTTTTT.

Ten or more counts support this clone. The J gene is TRBJ2-7, the V gene TRBV19; the D is unclear. Germline CDR1 reads LNHDA; CDR2 reads SQIVND (reference sequence). The CDR3 contains 15 residues. The V gene lost 1 base and the J gene lost 0 bases, with 10 bases spanning the gap. CDR3 region: CASSIAPVPSYEQYF. The CDR3 bases are TGTGCCAGTAGTATAGCGCCAGTCCCCTCCTACGAGCAGTACTTC.

This clone was observed many times. The rearrangement links TRBV4-1 to TRBJ1-1, with TRBD1 identical over 7 bases. J was trimmed by 1 base and V by 0 bases; bases with no gene match: 8. The CDR3 contains 17 residues. Germline CDR1 MGHRA, CDR2 YSYEKL. CDR3: CASSQDGGRTGNTEAFF. As DNA, the CDR3 is TGCGCCAGCAGCCAAGATGGTGGCAGGACAGGGAACACTGAAGCTTTCTTT.

This clone came up many times. This rearrangement joins TRBV9 to TRBJ1-5; 10 nucleotides line up with TRBD1. Unmatched junction bases numbered 4, after V lost 4 bases and J lost 3 bases. Germline values: CDR1 SGDLS, CDR2 YYNGEE. The CDR3 is 15 amino acids. CDR3 coding DNA: TGTGCCAGCAGCAGGACAGGGGGGAACAATCAGCCCCAGCATTTT. This sequence encodes CASSRTGGNNQPQHF. The full variable domain, with the rest looked up from reference TRBV9 and TRBJ1-5, is DSGVTQTPKHLITATGQRVTLRCSPRSGDLSVYWYQQSLDQGLQFLIQYYNGEERAKGNILERFSAQQFPDLHSELNLSSLELGDSALYFCASSRTGGNNQPQHFGDGTRLSIL.